This T cell receptor (beta chain) was identified during a study of blood T cell repertoires in COVID-19. About the study: Specimens from acute and convalescent COVID-19 originated in the United States, Italy and Spain.

Only in-frame clones appear in the TCRdb table, and some are missing; sequencing was by immunoSEQ multiplex PCR. The sample consists of about 120,000 clones, less than 85% of them appearing once. Germline V CDR1 and CDR2: MNHEY, SVGAGI. This CDR3 has 15 residues. Losses at the gene ends were 6 bases for V and 5 bases for J; bases not matched to a gene: 4. The sequence came from a woman aged 80 or older with acute or convalescent COVID-19. The chain couples TRBV6-5 to TRBJ2-2; 12 positions agree with TRBD2. The material sequenced was peripheral blood. Here the CDR3 reads CASRIGLAGTGELFF. The CDR3 DNA reads TGTGCCAGCAGGATCGGACTAGCGGGAACCGGGGAGCTGTTTTTT.